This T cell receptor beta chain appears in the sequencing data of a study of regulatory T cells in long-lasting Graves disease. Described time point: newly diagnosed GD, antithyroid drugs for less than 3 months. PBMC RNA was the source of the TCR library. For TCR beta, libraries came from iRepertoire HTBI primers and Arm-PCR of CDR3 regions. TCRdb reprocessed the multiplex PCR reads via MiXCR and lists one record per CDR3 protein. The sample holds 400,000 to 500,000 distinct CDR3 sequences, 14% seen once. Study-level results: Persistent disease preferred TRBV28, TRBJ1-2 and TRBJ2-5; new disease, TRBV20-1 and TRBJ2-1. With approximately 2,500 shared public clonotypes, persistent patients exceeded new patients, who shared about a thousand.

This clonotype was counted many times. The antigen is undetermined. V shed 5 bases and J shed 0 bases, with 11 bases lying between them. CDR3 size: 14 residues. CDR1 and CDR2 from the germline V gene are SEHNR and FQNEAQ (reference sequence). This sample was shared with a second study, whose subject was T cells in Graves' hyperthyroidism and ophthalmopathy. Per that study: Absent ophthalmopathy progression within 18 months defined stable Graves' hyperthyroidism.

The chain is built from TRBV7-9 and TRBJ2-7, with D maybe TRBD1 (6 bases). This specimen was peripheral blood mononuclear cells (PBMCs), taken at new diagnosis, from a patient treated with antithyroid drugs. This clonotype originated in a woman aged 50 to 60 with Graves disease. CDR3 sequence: CASSPRDNSYEQYF. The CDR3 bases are TGTGCCAGCAGCCCCCGGGACAACTCCTACGAGCAGTACTTC.